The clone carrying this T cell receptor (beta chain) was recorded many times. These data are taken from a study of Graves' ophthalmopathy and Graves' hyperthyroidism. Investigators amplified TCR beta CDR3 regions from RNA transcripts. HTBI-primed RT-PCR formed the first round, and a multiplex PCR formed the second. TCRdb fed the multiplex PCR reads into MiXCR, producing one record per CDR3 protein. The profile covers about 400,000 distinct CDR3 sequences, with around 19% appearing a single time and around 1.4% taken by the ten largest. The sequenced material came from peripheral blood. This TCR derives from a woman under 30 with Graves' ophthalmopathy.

The CDR3: CASSFRSSYEQYF. In nucleotides, the CDR3 is TGTGCCAGCAGTTTTCGGAGCTCCTACGAGCAGTACTTC. The chain recombines TRBV12-3 or TRBV12-4 with TRBJ2-7; D ambiguous. Trimming pared 3 bases from V and 0 bases from J, leaving 6 bases between. The CDR3 sequence is 13 residues long.